The rows below give T cell receptor beta chains drawn from one sample of a study of cytomegalovirus exposure and HLA in healthy donors. Assay used: immunoSEQ multiplex PCR; TCRdb lists only in-frame clones, some missing. This table holds 95,000 to 150,000 clones, approximately 67% found once. The material sequenced was PBMCs. The receptors derive from a man aged 18 to 30 in good health and CMV-seronegative. Each CDR3 is given with its conserved first and last residue. D genes are given only for firm matches. Clone sizes are given selectively: once, few, many, or a class where the clone is expanded.

TRBD1	TRBV28	16	TRBJ1-2	.	CASRFPPGQAIGGYTF	TGTGCCAGCAGATTCCCCCCGGGACAGGCCATAGGCGGCTACACCTTC
.	TRBV27	16	TRBJ1-4	.	CASSSTGRRTNEKLFF	TGTGCCAGCAGTTCAACAGGGCGTCGGACTAATGAAAAACTGTTTTTT
.	TRBV30	12	TRBJ1-2	.	CAWSLSMGGYTF	TGTGCCTGGAGTCTTAGTATGGGCGGCTACACCTTC
TRBD1	TRBV30	11	TRBJ1-4	.	CGVDRGEKLFF	TGTGGAGTAGACAGGGGGGAAAAACTGTTTTTT
.	TRBV6-5	16	TRBJ1-6	.	CASSYSASGFDSPLHF	TGTGCCAGCAGTTACTCAGCCTCAGGGTTCGATTCACCCCTCCACTTT
TRBD1	TRBV5-6	13	TRBJ1-5	few	CASQGAPNQPQHF	TGTGCCAGTCAGGGGGCGCCCAATCAGCCCCAGCATTTT
.	TRBV5-4	17	TRBJ2-6	.	CASSLGHRNSGANVLTF	TGTGCCAGCAGCTTGGGCCACAGAAACTCTGGGGCCAACGTCCTGACTTTC
TRBD1	TRBV4-2	17	TRBJ1-1	.	CASSQITLTGRNTEAFF	TGTGCCAGCAGCCAAATCACCCTGACAGGGAGGAACACTGAAGCTTTCTTT
.	TRBV5-4	13	TRBJ2-5	.	CASSSRTRETQYF	TGTGCCAGCAGCTCTAGGACAAGAGAGACCCAGTACTTC
.	TRBV6-5	14	TRBJ1-1	few	CASSYGQLNTEAFF	TGTGCCAGCAGTTACGGGCAACTGAACACTGAAGCTTTCTTT
.	TRBV7-9	14	TRBJ1-3	few	CASKPESSGNTIYF	TGTGCCAGCAAGCCTGAGAGCTCTGGAAACACCATATATTTT
TRBD2	TRBV19	16	TRBJ2-4	.	CASSLIAGGIQNIQYF	TGTGCCAGTAGCCTGATAGCGGGGGGGATTCAAAACATTCAGTACTTC
.	TRBV7-8	15	TRBJ1-1	.	CASSLGIGADTEAFF	TGTGCCAGCAGCTTAGGTATAGGGGCGGACACTGAAGCTTTCTTT
.	TRBV7-2	15	TRBJ2-3	few	CASSLTGGGTDTQYF	TGTGCCAGCAGCTTAACAGGGGGGGGTACAGATACGCAGTATTTT
.	TRBV6-1	14	TRBJ2-5	.	CASSEAFSPETQYF	TGTGCCAGCAGTGAAGCGTTCTCCCCAGAGACCCAGTACTTC
.	TRBV6-1	14	TRBJ2-4	few	CATTGTLAKNIQYF	TGTGCCACCACCGGGACACTAGCCAAAAACATTCAGTACTTC
.	TRBV13	12	TRBJ1-5	.	CASKNASQPQHF	TGTGCCAGCAAAAACGCAAGCCAGCCCCAGCATTTT
TRBD2	TRBV4-2	15	TRBJ2-2	.	CASSHITSGAGELFF	TGTGCCAGCAGCCACATCACTAGCGGGGCCGGGGAGCTGTTTTTT
.	TRBV6-5	13	TRBJ2-1	.	CASSRGTYNEQFF	TGTGCCAGCAGCCGAGGGACCTACAATGAGCAGTTCTTC
TRBD1	TRBV28	16	TRBJ2-4	.	CASSAQRDSRWNIQYF	TGTGCCAGCAGTGCCCAAAGGGACAGCAGATGGAACATTCAGTACTTC
TRBD2	TRBV18	18	TRBJ2-1	.	CASSPPGLAGGSYNEQFF	TGTGCCAGCTCACCACCGGGACTAGCGGGAGGTTCCTACAATGAGCAGTTCTTC
.	TRBV5-6	13	TRBJ2-3	few	CATGGRGPDTQYF	TGTGCCACCGGAGGCAGGGGCCCAGATACGCAGTATTTT
.	TRBV7-2	16	TRBJ1-4	.	CASSSNQGIANEKLFF	TGTGCCAGCAGCTCAAACCAGGGGATTGCTAATGAAAAACTGTTTTTT
.	TRBV5-1	17	TRBJ1-4	.	CASSPLGGMKANEKLFF	TGCGCCAGCAGCCCCCTGGGGGGGATGAAGGCTAATGAAAAACTGTTTTTT
.	TRBV2	14	TRBJ2-6	.	CASRGVSGANVLTF	TGTGCCAGCAGAGGGGTCAGTGGGGCCAACGTCCTGACTTTC
.	TRBV6-5	15	TRBJ1-1	few	CASSYSISGNTEAFF	TGTGCCAGCAGTTACTCGATTTCAGGGAACACTGAAGCTTTCTTT
TRBD1	TRBV29-1	12	TRBJ2-7	once	CSVLGTAYEQYF	TGCAGCGTACTCGGGACAGCCTACGAGCAGTACTTC
.	TRBV11-2	12	TRBJ2-1	few	CASSLGANEQFF	TGTGCCAGCAGCTTAGGGGCCAATGAGCAGTTCTTC
.	TRBV30	13	TRBJ2-7	.	CAWSVRRGLEQYF	TGTGCCTGGAGTGTACGGCGAGGGCTCGAGCAGTACTTC
.	TRBV27	13	TRBJ2-1	.	CASARGAYNEQFF	TGTGCCAGCGCCAGGGGAGCCTACAATGAGCAGTTCTTC
TRBD1	TRBV29-1	14	TRBJ1-2	.	CSAGTGQGNYGYTF	TGCAGCGCCGGGACAGGGCAGGGGAACTATGGCTACACCTTC
.	TRBV30	11	TRBJ1-2	.	CAWSTGCSYTF	TGTGCCTGGAGTACGGGATGTAGCTACACCTTC
.	TRBV7-8	14	TRBJ1-1	.	CASSLLGDAREAFF	TGTGCCAGCAGCTTACTCGGGGATGCCCGAGAAGCTTTCTTT
.	TRBV7-6	16	TRBJ2-1	.	CASSLEAASSYNEQFF	TGTGCCAGCAGCTTAGAAGCGGCAAGCTCCTACAATGAGCAGTTCTTC
TRBD1	TRBV7-8	16	TRBJ1-4	once	CASSSLAGDRGEKLFF	TGTGCCAGCAGCTCTCTGGCGGGGGACAGGGGTGAAAAACTGTTTTTT
TRBD1	TRBV7-2	15	TRBJ2-5	.	CASSLRQGRMETQYF	TGTGCCAGCAGCTTGCGACAGGGGAGAATGGAGACCCAGTACTTC
.	TRBV6-5	15	TRBJ1-1	few	CASSYSPLLGASAFF	TGTGCCAGCAGTTACTCGCCCCTTTTGGGGGCGAGCGCTTTCTTT
.	TRBV11-2	15	TRBJ1-3	.	CASSLQGLGGNTIYF	TGTGCCAGCAGCCTCCAGGGTTTGGGAGGAAACACCATATATTTT
.	TRBV6-1	15	TRBJ2-3	.	CASSPGTLSTDTQYF	TGTGCCAGCAGCCCCGGGACACTTAGCACAGATACGCAGTATTTT
TRBD1	TRBV5-1	14	TRBJ2-7	.	CASSLVDRVGEQYF	TGCGCCAGCAGCTTGGTAGACAGGGTGGGCGAGCAGTACTTC
.	TRBV9	14	TRBJ1-2	.	CASSSFGANYGYTF	TGTGCCAGCAGCTCCTTCGGAGCTAACTATGGCTACACCTTC
.	TRBV7-3	14	TRBJ2-3	.	CASSSDVSTDTQYF	TGTGCCAGCAGCTCAGATGTTTCCACAGATACGCAGTATTTT
.	TRBV29-1	15	TRBJ2-5	.	CSVASGGALEETQYF	TGCAGCGTTGCTTCTGGGGGCGCGCTGGAAGAGACCCAGTACTTC
TRBD2	TRBV28	19	TRBJ2-1	.	CASSFRLLGRTSGNNEQFF	TGTGCCAGCAGTTTTCGGCTTTTGGGCCGGACTAGCGGGAACAATGAGCAGTTCTTC
.	TRBV19	15	TRBJ2-2	.	CASSIISGRTGELFF	TGTGCCAGTAGTATAATTTCAGGGAGGACCGGGGAGCTGTTTTTT
TRBD2	TRBV11-2	15	TRBJ2-2	.	CASSSRLAPGGELFF	TGTGCCAGCAGCTCAAGACTAGCTCCAGGCGGGGAGCTGTTTTTT
.	TRBV28	14	TRBJ2-4	.	CASSLLLAKNIQYF	TGTGCCAGCAGTTTATTACTAGCCAAAAACATTCAGTACTTC
.	TRBV27	16	TRBJ2-5	.	CASSLSSYRVGETQYF	TGTGCCAGCAGTTTATCGTCCTACAGGGTGGGCGAGACCCAGTACTTC
.	TRBV30	15	TRBJ2-5	.	CAWSQNRGGWETQYF	TGTGCCTGGAGCCAAAACAGGGGAGGATGGGAGACCCAGTACTTC
TRBD2	TRBV10-2	17	TRBJ2-1	.	CASRAPRLAGGLGEQFF	TGCGCCAGCAGGGCCCCAAGATTAGCGGGGGGGCTGGGTGAGCAGTTCTTC
.	TRBV29-1	13	TRBJ2-7	.	CSVESQEPYEQYF	TGCAGCGTTGAATCTCAGGAACCCTACGAGCAGTACTTC